The sequence of this T cell receptor (beta chain) was determined in a study of T cell responses to AZD1222 COVID-19 vaccine. Findings and limits, study-wide: Just a handful of AZD1222 recipients tested seropositive at baseline. With dominance at 160-218 and 743-854, vaccine-associated CD4 TCRs spanned spike. When two AZD1222 doses had been given, Spike-specific TCR breadth and depth rose.

Measured with immunoSEQ multiplex PCR; TCRdb has only the in-frame clones, and not every one. Of 130,000 to 150,000 clones listed, about 92% are singletons. The CDR3 is 13 amino acids. V was trimmed by 0 bases and J by 4 bases, leaving 5 bases between them. Germline values: CDR1 SGHRS, CDR2 YFSETQ. Note on this clone: Its target is unknown. In the same sample, other DNA sequences code for this CDR3.

This receptor was taken from an adult in good health. The chain joins TRBV5-1 to TRBJ2-1, with no clear D. Source: peripheral blood, taken on day 0 of AZD1222 vaccination. The CDR3 nucleotides read TGCGCCAGCAGCTTGGGCGGATACAATGAGCAGTTCTTC. Translated, it gives CASSLGGYNEQFF.